One and the same sample provided the 27 T cell receptor beta chains below, sequenced in a study of shared clonotypes between healthy human individuals. Repertoires were generated with immunoSEQ multiplex PCR, while TCRdb's copy carries only in-frame clones and drops some. Of hundreds of thousands of clones detected, around 90% appear once; the ten largest clones hold nearly 25%. CD45RO-negative, CCR7-selected cells formed the naive CD8 fraction, which excluded terminally differentiated effector memory CD45RA+ cells. Sequenced sample: naive CD8+ T cells sorted from blood. These receptors were collected from a man aged 30 to 45 in good health.

This clone has just a few counts. V and J are TRBV29-1 and TRBJ1-2; a weak D match, TRBD1 (6 bases). Germline V gene lookup returns CDR1 SQVTM and CDR2 ANQGSEA. This CDR3 contains 16 residues. Trimming cost V 6 bases and J 5 bases, with 25 bases left between them. CDR3 DNA sequence: TGCAGCGTCGATAAAGGGGACAACAAATGGGCGTATGGCTACACCTTC. It specifies CSVDKGDNKWAYGYTF. Drawing the rest from reference TRBV29-1 and TRBJ1-2, the complete variable domain is SAVISQKPSRDICQRGTSLTIQCQVDSQVTMMFWYRQQPGQSLTLIATANQGSEATYESGFVIDKFPISRPNLTFSTLTVSNMSPEDSSIYLCSVDKGDNKWAYGYTFGSGTRLTVV.

The V call is TRBV11-2, the J call TRBJ2-2; possibly TRBD1 or TRBD2 for D (5 bases each). The CDR3 extends over 14 amino acids. Germline CDR1 and CDR2: SGHAT and FQNNGV. V was shortened by 6 bases and J by 8 bases, with 16 bases between the two germline ends. CDR3 nucleotides: TGTGCCAGCAGGCCGGGACCAAGCCCGGGGGAGCTGTTTTTT. Translated, it gives CASRPGPSPGELFF.

There are a few counts of this clone. The chain is built from TRBV4-1 and TRBJ2-5; weak D call: TRBD2 (5 bases). There are 14 residues in the CDR3. The V and J ends lost 6 bases and 5 bases respectively, with 16 bases between them. Germline V CDR1 and CDR2: MGHRA, YSYEKL. CDR3 sequence reads: CASSPISRGETQYF. The DNA for the CDR3 is TGCGCCAGCAGTCCTATCTCGAGAGGGGAGACCCAGTACTTC.

The J gene is TRBJ1-4, the V gene TRBV7-9; 9 bases are shared with TRBD1. CDR1 is SEHNR, CDR2 FQNEAQ, per germline (reference sequence). CDR3 length equals 14 residues. With V trimmed by 7 bases and J by 8 bases, 8 bases remained unmatched. CDR3 region: CASTPGQGREKLFF. The CDR3 coding sequence is TGTGCCAGCACCCCGGGACAGGGCCGCGAAAAACTGTTTTTT.

The J gene is TRBJ2-2, the V gene TRBV23-1; tentatively, D is TRBD1 or TRBD2 (5 bases each). TRBV23-1 is known as an ORF, though its function is uncertain. CDR3 length: 14 residues. Trimming removed 7 bases from V and 7 bases from J, with 16 bases in between. The CDR3, as DNA: TGCGCCAGCACCCAAAGTTGGGGGATCGGGGAGCTGTTTTTT. It encodes CASTQSWGIGELFF.

The chain employs TRBV10-2 and TRBJ2-1; the D gene is possibly TRBD1 (6 bases). This CDR3 has 15 amino acids. The germline V gene encodes CDR1 WSHSY and CDR2 SAAADI. V was shortened by 4 bases and J by 5 bases, with 15 bases between the two germline ends. In DNA, the CDR3 is TGCGCCAGCAGTGTGGGCAGGGGATGGCACAATGAGCAGTTCTTC. Translating gives CASSVGRGWHNEQFF.

The chain carries TRBV27 and TRBJ1-1; the D gene is possibly TRBD1 (6 bases). The V gene lost 6 bases and the J gene lost 0 bases, with 11 bases spanning the gap. The CDR3 is 14 residues long. Per the germline V gene, CDR1 is MNHEY and CDR2 is SMNVEV (reference sequence). This CDR3 reads CASRPTGLNTEAFF. The CDR3 DNA reads as TGTGCCAGCAGGCCGACAGGCTTGAACACTGAAGCTTTCTTT.

In this sample, this clone turned up once. The chain is built from TRBV7-8 and TRBJ2-5, with a tentative D call TRBD2 (6 bases). The CDR3 totals 13 residues. Between the trimmed V and J ends, which lost 5 bases and 4 bases, there was a span of 11 bases. Germline CDR1 and CDR2: SGHVS and FQNEAQ. The CDR3 spells CASSPRGAETQYF. In DNA form, the CDR3 reads TGTGCCAGCAGCCCGCGCGGGGCAGAGACCCAGTACTTC.

The chain links TRBV10-2 to TRBJ1-5; D is unclear. The V gene lost 3 bases and the J gene lost 0 bases, with 3 bases spanning the gap. The CDR3 is 13 amino acids. CDR1 WSHSY and CDR2 SAAADI come from the germline V gene. The CDR3 sequence: CASSDLSNQPQHF. The CDR3 DNA reads as TGCGCCAGCAGTGACCTTAGCAATCAGCCCCAGCATTTT.

The J gene is TRBJ2-1, the V gene TRBV7-9, with 7 nucleotides matching TRBD1. The V segment lost 3 bases and the J segment 6 bases; nucleotides outside the gene matches: 2. CDR1 and CDR2 (germline): SEHNR, FQNEAQ (reference sequence). This CDR3 has 13 amino acids. The CDR3 is CASSLGQLNEQFF. The CDR3 DNA reads TGTGCCAGCAGCTTGGGACAGCTCAATGAGCAGTTCTTC.

The chain uses TRBV6-6 and TRBJ1-5; maybe TRBD1 (5 bases). CDR1 and CDR2 (germline): MNHNY, SVGAGI (reference sequence). CDR3 length: 14 residues. V was cut by 5 bases and J by 7 bases, with 15 bases left in between. The CDR3 sequence: CASSRGGLGQPQHF. The CDR3 DNA is TGTGCCAGCAGTAGGGGTGGGCTTGGCCAGCCCCAGCATTTT.

V and J are TRBV25-1 and TRBJ2-1; D is undetermined. CDR1 MGHDK and CDR2 SYGVNS come from the germline V gene. The CDR3 is 11 amino acids. Trimming took 4 bases from V and 12 from J, leaving 10 bases between them. The CDR3 loop is CASSAETGQFF. The DNA of the CDR3 is TGTGCCAGCAGTGCGGAGACCGGGCAGTTCTTC.

The genes are TRBV7-6 and TRBJ1-5; D unresolved. Germline V gene sequence: CDR1 SGHVS, CDR2 FNYEAQ. Trimming stripped 2 bases from V and 4 bases from J, with 9 bases between. CDR3 length: 14 amino acids. CDR3 protein: CASSLSTGNQPQHF. CDR3 DNA: TGTGCCAGCAGCTTAAGTACCGGTAATCAGCCCCAGCATTTT.

The CDR3 DNA reads TGTGCCAGCAGCCCGTGGGACAGGGTTGAGGGGGCCAACGTCCTGACTTTC. Amino acids: CASSPWDRVEGANVLTF. J is TRBJ2-6 and V is TRBV7-9; 9 nucleotides align to TRBD1. This CDR3 has 17 residues. Germline loops: CDR1 SEHNR, CDR2 FQNEAQ (reference sequence). The trim removed 5 bases at V and 4 bases at J, leaving 9 bases unmatched.

The chain links TRBV6-1 to TRBJ2-7, with TRBD2 matching 13 bases. Per the germline V gene, CDR1 is MNHNS and CDR2 is SASEGT. This CDR3 region has 18 residues. V lost 4 bases, J lost 5 bases, and 14 bases stayed unmatched. CDR3 region: CASSGTSGSILGFDEQYF. The CDR3 DNA follows: TGTGCCAGCAGTGGGACTAGCGGGAGTATACTGGGGTTCGACGAGCAGTACTTC.

The J gene is TRBJ2-3, the V gene TRBV5-1; 7 bases align to TRBD1. The ends lost 4 bases at V and 3 bases at J; junction bases unmatched: 11. The germline CDR1 and CDR2 sequences are SGHRS and YFSETQ. The CDR3 covers 16 residues. The CDR3 region is CASSAEGALFTDTQYF. The CDR3 DNA sequence: TGCGCCAGCAGCGCTGAGGGGGCGCTTTTTACAGATACGCAGTATTTT.

This sequence joins TRBV2 and TRBJ2-7, with 10 bases matching TRBD2. Germline V gene lookup returns CDR1 SNHLY and CDR2 FYNNEI. V trimming: 5 bases; J trimming: 2 bases; junction bases outside the gene matches: 9. This CDR3 contains 16 residues. The CDR3 DNA reads TGTGCCAGCAGTTCCGGGGGACTAGCGTTTACCTACGAGCAGTACTTC. Its protein is CASSSGGLAFTYEQYF.

The chain couples TRBV28 to TRBJ1-2; 7 nucleotides agree with TRBD1. The CDR3 has 16 amino acids. Per germline, CDR1 MDHEN and CDR2 SYDVKM. Germline trimming cut 5 bases from V and 4 bases from J; bases unmatched to any gene: 13. The CDR3 nucleotides read TGTGCCAGCAGTCCTCCCGGAGGGGGCGGACCCTATGGCTACACCTTC. This gives the protein CASSPPGGGGPYGYTF.

The chain combines TRBV18 with TRBJ1-1; D might be TRBD1 (6 bases). V was shortened by 3 bases and J by 3 bases, with 11 bases between the two germline ends. This CDR3 contains 14 residues. Germline V gene lookup returns CDR1 KGHSH and CDR2 LQKENI. CDR3: CASSPKGEDTEAFF. CDR3 coding DNA: TGTGCCAGCTCACCGAAGGGGGAGGACACTGAAGCTTTCTTT. The whole variable domain, filled in from reference TRBV18 and TRBJ1-1, reads NAGVMQNPRHLVRRRGQEARLRCSPMKGHSHVYWYRQLPEEGLKFMVYLQKENIIDESGMPKERFSAEFPKEGPSILRIQQVVRGDSAAYFCASSPKGEDTEAFFGQGTRLTVV.

The chain is built from TRBV2 and TRBJ2-5; D might be TRBD1 (6 bases). CDR1 is SNHLY, CDR2 FYNNEI, per germline. The CDR3 sequence is 12 residues long. V gave up 7 bases and J gave up 4 bases, with 10 bases separating them. CDR3 residues: CASNWGPETQYF. Written as DNA, the CDR3 is TGTGCCAGCAATTGGGGGCCAGAGACCCAGTACTTC.

J is TRBJ2-7 and V is TRBV4-3; 8 bases map to TRBD2. This CDR3 contains 15 residues. With V trimmed by 3 bases and J by 1 base, 5 bases remained unmatched. CDR1 is LGHNA, CDR2 YSLEER, per germline. The CDR3 DNA reads TGCGCCAGCAGCCACTTTACTAGCGGTTCCTACGAGCAGTACTTC. Amino acids: CASSHFTSGSYEQYF.

This clone was picked up one time. The V call is TRBV27, the J call TRBJ2-5; D is unclear. CDR1 is MNHEY, CDR2 SMNVEV, per germline (reference sequence). The V end was cut by 3 bases, the J end by 6 bases, with 14 bases between. This CDR3 is 14 amino acids long. In nucleotides, the CDR3 is TGTGCCAGCAGTTTTTTGCGAAGCAAACAGACCCAGTACTTC. Protein sequence: CASSFLRSKQTQYF.

The chain carries TRBV5-5 and TRBJ2-7; the match to TRBD2 covers 13 bases. The CDR3 length is 14 residues. The V segment lost 3 bases and the J segment 6 bases; nucleotides outside the gene matches: 3. Germline V gene sequence: CDR1 SGHKS, CDR2 YYEKEE (reference sequence). This chain's CDR3 is CASSSTSGRSEQYF. The CDR3, as DNA: TGTGCCAGCAGCTCGACTAGCGGGAGGTCCGAGCAGTACTTC.

The V gene is TRBV7-9, the J gene TRBJ2-1; 8 bases fit TRBD2. V shed 5 bases and J 6 bases; nucleotides not matched to a gene: 12. CDR1 and CDR2 from the germline V gene are SEHNR and FQNEAQ (reference sequence). This CDR3 is built from 16 residues. Here the CDR3 DNA reads TGTGCCAGCAGCCTACCAACTAGCGGAGAGGGCAATGAGCAGTTCTTC. Translating gives CASSLPTSGEGNEQFF.

Worth noting for this clone: Other nucleotide sequences from this sample produce the same CDR3. The chain employs TRBV30 and TRBJ2-1, with D uncertain. The CDR3 consists of 10 residues. Germline V gene data show CDR1 as GTSNPN and CDR2 as SVGIG (reference sequence). V shed 0 bases and J shed 7 bases, with 1 base lying between them. CDR3 coding DNA: TGTGCCTGGAGTGTAAATGAGCAGTTCTTC. This sequence encodes CAWSVNEQFF. Filled out from reference TRBV30 and TRBJ2-1, the complete variable domain reads SQTIHQWPATLVQPVGSPLSLECTVEGTSNPNLYWYRQAAGRGLQLLFYSVGIGQISSEVPQNLSASRPQDRQFILSSKKLLLSDSGFYLCAWSVNEQFFGPGTRLTVL.

The chain couples TRBV29-1 to TRBJ2-1, with D possibly matching TRBD2 (6 bases). The CDR3 extends over 12 amino acids. The ends were cut back, 6 bases at V and 10 bases at J, with 16 bases in the middle. Per germline, CDR1 SQVTM and CDR2 ANQGSEA. The chain's CDR3 is CSVPGLMVEQFF. DNA for the CDR3: TGCAGCGTGCCGGGACTCATGGTGGAGCAGTTCTTC.

The chain is built from TRBV5-6 and TRBJ1-4; possible D gene TRBD1, 6 bases. V was cut by 5 bases and J by 5 bases, with 10 bases left in between. This CDR3 is 13 amino acids long. Germline V gene lookup returns CDR1 SGHDT and CDR2 YYEEEE. The CDR3: CASRRQGNEKLFF. The CDR3 nucleotides read TGTGCCAGCAGACGTCAGGGGAATGAAAAACTGTTTTTT.